A selection of T cell receptor beta chains follows, all from one sample in a study of T-cell reconstitution after alpha-beta-depleted transplantation in children. TCRdb fed the PCR reads into MiXCR, producing one record per CDR3 protein. This table has some 200,000 distinct CDR3 sequences, 5.5% to 7% appearing once. Sequencing used PBMCs, obtained before TCRalphabeta/CD19-depleted stem cell transplant. These receptors all stem from a girl under three years old with combined immunodeficiency, due to receive a stem cell transplant. CDR3s include the opening cysteine and the closing phenylalanine or tryptophan. Fields, in order: D gene, J gene, V gene, clone size, CDR3 DNA, CDR3 protein. The D gene is left open where the match is weak. Clone size is stated in some rows and not others, as once, few, many or a class when expanded.

D gene: .; J gene: TRBJ2-2; V gene: TRBV15; clone size: many; CDR3 DNA: TGTGCCAGCTCCAAGGGGGCCGGGGAGCTGTTTTTT; CDR3 protein: CASSKGAGELFF
D gene: .; J gene: TRBJ2-5; V gene: TRBV4-1; clone size: many; CDR3 DNA: TGCGCCAGCAGCCAAGGCCTCGGGCTGTACCAAGAGACCCAGTACTTC; CDR3 protein: CASSQGLGLYQETQYF
D gene: TRBD1; J gene: TRBJ1-6; V gene: TRBV7-2; clone size: many; CDR3 DNA: TGTGCCAGCAGCTTAGTGGGGACAGATAATTCACCCCTCCACTTT; CDR3 protein: CASSLVGTDNSPLHF
D gene: .; J gene: TRBJ2-2; V gene: TRBV28; clone size: many; CDR3 DNA: TGTGCCAGCAGGGAACTAGGCGTCACCGGGGAGCTGTTTTTT; CDR3 protein: CASRELGVTGELFF
D gene: .; J gene: TRBJ2-5; V gene: TRBV14; clone size: many; CDR3 DNA: TGTGCCAGCAGCCAACGACACGCGGACCCACAAGAGACCCAGTACTTC; CDR3 protein: CASSQRHADPQETQYF
D gene: .; J gene: TRBJ1-2; V gene: TRBV20-1; clone size: .; CDR3 DNA: TGCAGTGCTCCCTCTAGCCGGGTAGGAGGCTACACCTTC; CDR3 protein: CSAPSSRVGGYTF
D gene: .; J gene: TRBJ2-1; V gene: TRBV5-1; clone size: few; CDR3 DNA: .; CDR3 protein: CASSQYFGAQGWVYNEQFF
D gene: TRBD1; J gene: TRBJ1-1; V gene: TRBV14; clone size: many; CDR3 DNA: TGTGCCAGCAGCAAAAGGACAGGTTCTTTCACTGAAGCTTTCTTT; CDR3 protein: CASSKRTGSFTEAFF
D gene: TRBD2; J gene: TRBJ2-1; V gene: TRBV20-1; clone size: .; CDR3 DNA: TGCTGTGCTAGAGCCAGGGAGCGGGGGGGCCCCTACAATGAGCAGTTCTTC; CDR3 protein: CCARARERGGPYNEQFF
D gene: TRBD1; J gene: TRBJ2-1; V gene: TRBV7-3; clone size: many; CDR3 DNA: TGTGCCAGCAGCTTGTTCCCGGGACAGGGACTTACGGGCTACAATGAGCAGTTCTTC; CDR3 protein: CASSLFPGQGLTGYNEQFF
D gene: .; J gene: TRBJ1-2; V gene: TRBV7-2; clone size: many; CDR3 DNA: TGTGCCAGCAGCTTGAAGGAGGCAGGGACCAACTATGGCTACACCTTC; CDR3 protein: CASSLKEAGTNYGYTF
D gene: TRBD2; J gene: TRBJ2-3; V gene: TRBV28; clone size: many; CDR3 DNA: TGTGCCAGCAGCCCCCTTGGGCGGGAGGCGCAGTATTTT; CDR3 protein: CASSPLGREAQYF
D gene: .; J gene: TRBJ2-7; V gene: TRBV6-2/TRBV6-3; clone size: many; CDR3 DNA: TGTGCCAGCGGATGGGGGATTTCCTACGAGCAGTACTTC; CDR3 protein: CASGWGISYEQYF
D gene: .; J gene: TRBJ2-7; V gene: TRBV2; clone size: many; CDR3 DNA: TGTGCCAGCAGAGGCCGGGCCGAACCCTACGAGCAGTACTTC; CDR3 protein: CASRGRAEPYEQYF
D gene: .; J gene: TRBJ2-7; V gene: TRBV7-2; clone size: many; CDR3 DNA: TGTGCCAGCAGCTTAGGCCCACGTCAAAACGAGCAGTACTTC; CDR3 protein: CASSLGPRQNEQYF
D gene: .; J gene: TRBJ2-7; V gene: TRBV29-1; clone size: many; CDR3 DNA: TGCAGCGTTGAGTATTCCTACGAGCAGTACTTC; CDR3 protein: CSVEYSYEQYF
D gene: TRBD1; J gene: TRBJ1-2; V gene: TRBV20-1; clone size: few; CDR3 DNA: TGCAGTGCTACCCGGGACAGGGCCTATGGCTACACCTTC; CDR3 protein: CSATRDRAYGYTF
D gene: .; J gene: TRBJ1-4; V gene: TRBV5-5; clone size: many; CDR3 DNA: TGTGCCAGCAGCTTGATCAGGGTAGATTGGCGTGAAAAACTGTTTTTT; CDR3 protein: CASSLIRVDWREKLFF
D gene: .; J gene: TRBJ1-3; V gene: TRBV29-1; clone size: many; CDR3 DNA: TGCAGCGCCGCCGTCGGGACCTCTGGAAACACCATATATTTT; CDR3 protein: CSAAVGTSGNTIYF
D gene: TRBD2; J gene: TRBJ2-1; V gene: TRBV12-3/TRBV12-4; clone size: many; CDR3 DNA: TGTGCCAGCAGTTATCGACTAGCGGGAGTATCTGAGCAGTTCTTC; CDR3 protein: CASSYRLAGVSEQFF
D gene: .; J gene: TRBJ1-2; V gene: TRBV28; clone size: few; CDR3 DNA: TGTGCCAGCAGTTTGGCCTTAGTCATCCGGGACATCCTCTCCCCTTCCTATGGCTACACCTTC; CDR3 protein: CASSLALVIRDILSPSYGYTF
D gene: .; J gene: TRBJ2-2; V gene: TRBV29-1; clone size: .; CDR3 DNA: TGCAGCGTTTTAAAAGCACAAGAGGGGAACACCGGGGAGCTGTTTTTT; CDR3 protein: CSVLKAQEGNTGELFF
D gene: .; J gene: TRBJ2-7; V gene: TRBV7-2; clone size: many; CDR3 DNA: TGTGCCAGCAGCTTCGGGACGCTCTACGAGCAGTACTTC; CDR3 protein: CASSFGTLYEQYF
D gene: TRBD2; J gene: TRBJ2-1; V gene: TRBV7-6; clone size: many; CDR3 DNA: TGTGCCAGCAGCTTACTAGCGGGGGGAAACAATGAGCAGTTCTTC; CDR3 protein: CASSLLAGGNNEQFF
D gene: TRBD2; J gene: TRBJ2-3; V gene: TRBV7-9; clone size: many; CDR3 DNA: TGTGCCAGCAGCCTGGGAGGGCACACAGATACGCAGTATTTT; CDR3 protein: CASSLGGHTDTQYF
D gene: TRBD2; J gene: TRBJ2-7; V gene: TRBV7-7; clone size: many; CDR3 DNA: TGTGCTAGCAGCCTACGGACTAGCGGGAACTCCTACGAGCAGTACTTC; CDR3 protein: CASSLRTSGNSYEQYF
D gene: .; J gene: TRBJ2-1; V gene: TRBV5-6; clone size: many; CDR3 DNA: TGTGCCAGCACCTGGGGGGACAATGAGCAGTTCTTC; CDR3 protein: CASTWGDNEQFF
D gene: .; J gene: TRBJ2-7; V gene: TRBV28; clone size: many; CDR3 DNA: TGTGCCAGCAGTTTAAGACGGATCTACGAGCAGTACTTC; CDR3 protein: CASSLRRIYEQYF
D gene: .; J gene: TRBJ2-3; V gene: TRBV19; clone size: .; CDR3 DNA: TGTGCCAGTAGTATATCCCCTAGCGTTGCAGATACGCAGTATTTT; CDR3 protein: CASSISPSVADTQYF
D gene: .; J gene: TRBJ1-3; V gene: TRBV7-9; clone size: many; CDR3 DNA: TGTGCCAGCAGCTTAACCGCAACTCCTGGAAACACCATATATTTT; CDR3 protein: CASSLTATPGNTIYF
D gene: .; J gene: TRBJ2-6; V gene: TRBV7-9; clone size: many; CDR3 DNA: TGTGCCAGCAGCTTAGCCCTGACCTCTGGGGCCAACGTCCTGACTTTC; CDR3 protein: CASSLALTSGANVLTF
D gene: TRBD1; J gene: TRBJ2-2; V gene: TRBV24-1; clone size: many; CDR3 DNA: TGTGCCACCAGTGCGGGACAGGCAAAAAACACCGGGGAGCTGTTTTTT; CDR3 protein: CATSAGQAKNTGELFF
D gene: TRBD2; J gene: TRBJ2-5; V gene: TRBV7-9; clone size: many; CDR3 DNA: TGTGCCAGCAGCTTAGTTACTAGCGGACAAGAGACCCAGTACTTC; CDR3 protein: CASSLVTSGQETQYF
D gene: .; J gene: TRBJ2-7; V gene: TRBV28; clone size: many; CDR3 DNA: TGTGCCAGCAGTTCCACCCACGGGGTTCACGAGCAGTACTTC; CDR3 protein: CASSSTHGVHEQYF
D gene: TRBD2; J gene: TRBJ2-1; V gene: TRBV7-2; clone size: many; CDR3 DNA: TGTGCCAGCAGCTTTCCGACTAGCGGGATAAATAATGAGCAGTTCTTC; CDR3 protein: CASSFPTSGINNEQFF
D gene: .; J gene: TRBJ2-7; V gene: TRBV29-1; clone size: many; CDR3 DNA: TGCAGCGTTGGAGTTGAAAACTCCTACGAGCAGTACTTC; CDR3 protein: CSVGVENSYEQYF
D gene: .; J gene: TRBJ1-2; V gene: TRBV30; clone size: .; CDR3 DNA: TGTGCCTGGAGTGGAGGGCAGGGTGGCGGCTACACCTTC; CDR3 protein: CAWSGGQGGGYTF
D gene: .; J gene: TRBJ1-5; V gene: TRBV7-9; clone size: many; CDR3 DNA: TGTGCCAGCAGCTCACAAATGGAGGGCCAGCCCCAGCATTTT; CDR3 protein: CASSSQMEGQPQHF
D gene: TRBD2; J gene: TRBJ2-3; V gene: TRBV27; clone size: many; CDR3 DNA: TGTGCCAGCAGTTCGGGACTAGCGCTCGGTACAGATACGCAGTATTTT; CDR3 protein: CASSSGLALGTDTQYF
D gene: .; J gene: TRBJ2-1; V gene: TRBV4-3; clone size: many; CDR3 DNA: TGCGCCAGCAGCCGCGACTATAGCTGGTCCTACAATGAGCAGTTCTTC; CDR3 protein: CASSRDYSWSYNEQFF
D gene: .; J gene: TRBJ2-1; V gene: TRBV6-2/TRBV6-3; clone size: many; CDR3 DNA: TGTGCCAGCAGTTACTCATCCGTCCTGAACTACAATGAGCAGTTCTTC; CDR3 protein: CASSYSSVLNYNEQFF